This T cell receptor beta chain comes out of a study of Ad26.COV2.S vaccination and SARS-CoV-2 variants. Stated treatment: about 20 received Ad26.COV2.S at low or high dose, single or two shots; several received placebo; per-sample allocation not given. The samples were gathered on day 63 after the first injection of vaccine or placebo. CDR3 length: 14 amino acids. The germline V and J ends were trimmed by 1 base and 2 bases, with 9 bases remaining between them. Germline CDR1 and CDR2: SGHAT and FQNNGV. Using immunoSEQ multiplex PCR, the repertoire was profiled, and TCRdb retains in-frame clones only, with some absent. The sample lists roughly 320,000 clones, just under 85% occurring once.

The TCR sequence derives from a person aged 18-60 years who received the Ad26.COV2.S COVID-19 vaccine or a placebo. The rearrangement joins TRBV11-2 to TRBJ2-7, with no clear D. Sample: peripheral blood, taken in a trial of Ad26.COV2.S vaccine versus placebo. Here the CDR3 reads CASSLVHRPYEQYF. The DNA for the CDR3 is TGTGCCAGCAGCTTAGTGCACAGACCCTACGAGCAGTACTTC.